The clone carrying this TCR beta chain appeared a few times. The data were obtained in a study of chronic HIV infection and antiretroviral therapy. MiXCR was run by TCRdb on the 5' RACE reads, yielding one entry per CDR3 protein. The data show 39,000 or so distinct CDR3 sequences, roughly 7.6% seen once. V was clipped by 5 bases and J by 6 bases, with 19 bases between them. In germline, CDR1 is MDHEN, CDR2 SYDVKM. This CDR3 is built from 15 residues. The sample comprised peripheral blood. This receptor was identified in an adult who had HIV and had not received antiretroviral therapy, or was an uninfected healthy control (not recorded which). The V gene is TRBV28, the J gene TRBJ1-1, with D perhaps matching TRBD1 (5 bases). CDR3 DNA sequence: TGTGCCAGCAGTCGACCGCAGGGCACCCGGGCTGAAGCTTTCTTT. Translation: CASSRPQGTRAEAFF.